These 9 T cell receptor beta chains came from one sample sequenced in a study of T cells after yellow fever vaccination. Via MiXCR, TCRdb re-called the 5' RACE reads, giving one row per CDR3 protein. Here the sample spans some 220,000 distinct CDR3 sequences, less than 3.5% being singletons. Sequencing was performed on CD4+ T cells sorted from PBMCs, taken 10 days after the yellow fever booster vaccination. These receptors were taken from a man younger than 35 who received the YFV17D yellow fever vaccine.

The chain joins TRBV28 to TRBJ1-1; the D is unclear. Trimming left V 1 base short and J 0 bases short, with 18 bases between. The CDR3 length is 18 residues. Germline V gene sequence: CDR1 MDHEN, CDR2 SYDVKM. CDR3 in amino acids: CASSLSALTRTVNTEAFF. The DNA of the CDR3 is TGTGCCAGCAGTTTATCGGCCTTAACCCGGACGGTGAACACTGAAGCTTTCTTT.

V is TRBV5-1 and J is TRBJ2-1; 8 bases are a match to TRBD2. The CDR3 consists of 17 residues. Germline values: CDR1 SGHRS, CDR2 YFSETQ. V was pared by 4 bases and J by 0 bases, with 9 bases of the junction left unmatched. The CDR3 bases are TGCGCCAGCAGCCCTACTTTAGCGGGGAGCTCCTACAATGAGCAGTTCTTC. Encoded protein: CASSPTLAGSSYNEQFF.

This clonotype was counted ten times or more. The rearrangement joins TRBV7-2 to TRBJ1-5; D is undetermined. Germline V CDR1 and CDR2: SGHTA, FQGNSA. CDR3 length equals 13 residues. Trimming took off 6 bases at V and 4 bases at J, with 10 bases between the two ends. Here the CDR3 reads CASRTGLNQPQHF. In nucleotides, the CDR3 is TGTGCCAGCAGGACCGGGCTTAATCAGCCCCAGCATTTT.

This clonotype was observed at least ten times. This sequence joins TRBV12-3 or TRBV12-4 and TRBJ2-5; perhaps TRBD2 as D (6 bases). Trimming pared 2 bases from V and 1 base from J, leaving 11 bases between. The length of the CDR3 is 15 residues. CDR3 in DNA: TGTGCCAGCAGTTTAAACGGGGGTATCCAAGAGACCCAGTACTTC. It codes for CASSLNGGIQETQYF.

This clonotype has ten or more counts. The gene calls are TRBV5-1 and TRBJ1-1; 7 bases fit TRBD1. With V trimmed by 1 base and J by 5 bases, 2 bases remained unmatched. CDR1 and CDR2 (germline): SGHRS, YFSETQ. The CDR3 covers 13 residues. CDR3 DNA sequence: TGCGCCAGCAGCTTGACAGGGGTAACTGAAGCTTTCTTT. Amino acid sequence: CASSLTGVTEAFF. The whole variable domain, filled in from reference TRBV5-1 and TRBJ1-1, reads KAGVTQTPRYLIKTRGQQVTLSCSPISGHRSVSWYQQTPGQGLQFLFEYFSETQRNKGNFPGRFSGRQFSNSRSEMNVSTLELGDSALYLCASSLTGVTEAFFGQGTRLTVV.

The chain has TRBV6-1 and TRBJ1-1, with D perhaps TRBD1 (5 bases). With 8 bases removed from V and 0 bases from J, the gap between germline ends came to 13 bases. CDR1 MNHNS and CDR2 SASEGT come from the germline V gene. The length of the CDR3 is 14 residues. The CDR3 spells CASYTRVMNTEAFF. In DNA form, the CDR3 reads TGTGCCAGCTATACCAGGGTGATGAACACTGAAGCTTTCTTT.

Points on this clonotype: At one boundary the junction diverges from the germline segment, which might be a read error. This chain links TRBV7-7 with TRBJ2-2; D is tentatively TRBD1 or TRBD2 (5 bases each). CDR3 size: 13 residues. Per germline, CDR1 SSHAT and CDR2 FNYEAQ (reference sequence). The CDR3, as DNA: TGTGCTAGCAGCCAAGGGACGCCCGGGGAGCTGTTTTTT. Protein: CASSQGTPGELFF.

This clonotype was counted between two and nine times. The chain combines TRBV3-1 with TRBJ1-1; D may be TRBD1 (5 bases). Germline assignment: CDR1 LGHDT and CDR2 YNNKEL (reference sequence). The length of the CDR3 is 15 residues. With 7 bases removed from V and 1 base from J, the gap between germline ends came to 16 bases. CDR3 in amino acids: CASNFGGSPNTEAFF. As DNA, the CDR3 is TGTGCCAGCAACTTTGGGGGGAGCCCGAACACTGAAGCTTTCTTT.

This clonotype was counted at least ten times. V gene TRBV12-3 or TRBV12-4 combines with J gene TRBJ2-3; D possibly corresponds to TRBD2 (6 bases). The germline V and J ends were trimmed by 8 bases and 4 bases, with 13 bases remaining between them. The CDR3 is 13 amino acids. CDR3 in amino acids: CASAGSGPDTQYF. CDR3 DNA: TGTGCCAGCGCGGGGTCAGGGCCAGATACGCAGTATTTT.